Listed below are T cell receptor beta chains from one sample, sequenced in a study of spatial heterogeneity in lung cancer. TCRdb ran MiXCR on the 5' RACE reads and lists one entry per CDR3 protein. The table records roughly 54,000 distinct CDR3 sequences, 7.6% of them present only once. Material: PBMCs, obtained at surgery. Receptors originate from a female donor with early-stage non-small cell lung cancer. Each CDR3 is given with its conserved first and last residue. The order of the fields is V gene, J gene, clone size, D gene, CDR3 protein, CDR3 DNA. A D gene is named only where the DNA matches it firmly. Size is stated for part of the rows, as once, few or many counts, or as a class when the clone is expanded.

>TRBV5-4|TRBJ1-2|many|.
CASSLAGTGHMAGYTF
TGTGCCAGCAGCTTGGCGGGGACGGGGCACATGGCTGGCTACACCTTC
>TRBV29-1|TRBJ1-1|.|TRBD1
CSVRDRGNTEAFF
TGCAGCGTTAGGGACAGGGGGAACACTGAAGCTTTCTTT
>TRBV12-3/TRBV12-4|TRBJ2-5|few|TRBD2
CASSLHGGDQETQYF
TGTGCCAGCAGTTTACACGGGGGGGACCAAGAGACCCAGTACTTC
>TRBV3-1|TRBJ2-5|many|.
CASSQLSGKQETQYF
TGTGCCAGCAGCCAACTTTCCGGGAAACAAGAGACCCAGTACTTC
>TRBV25-1|TRBJ2-7|many|.
CASSETGRTLGYEQYF
TGTGCCAGCAGTGAAACGGGACGGACACTTGGGTACGAGCAGTACTTC
>TRBV28|TRBJ2-2|few|.
CASSSGTPGGGELFF
TGTGCCAGTAGTTCCGGGACTCCAGGAGGCGGGGAGCTGTTTTTT
>TRBV18|TRBJ2-3|many|.
CASSLTQSGGDPGATQYF
TGTGCCAGCTCACTCACGCAATCGGGGGGCGACCCGGGGGCTACGCAGTATTTT
>TRBV28|TRBJ2-7|many|.
CASKSTRGLVEQYF
TGTGCCAGCAAATCCACCAGGGGACTTGTTGAGCAGTACTTC
>TRBV20-1|TRBJ2-1|medium-sized|TRBD2
CSASEVSGGAHEQFF
TGCAGTGCCTCCGAGGTTAGCGGGGGGGCCCATGAGCAGTTCTTC
>TRBV6-4|TRBJ2-7|few|TRBD1
CARTGTAYYEQYF
TGTGCTCGTACCGGGACAGCCTACTACGAGCAGTACTTC
>TRBV7-9|TRBJ2-3|few|.
CASSLELDTQYF
TGTGCCAGCAGCTTAGAGCTAGATACGCAGTATTTT
>TRBV19|TRBJ2-3|.|TRBD1
CASSTFGTDLDTQYF
TGTGCCAGTAGTACCTTCGGGACAGATCTCGATACGCAGTATTTT
>TRBV7-2|TRBJ2-7|many|.
CASSLVPGNYEQYF
TGTGCCAGCAGCTTAGTACCAGGGAACTACGAGCAGTACTTC
>TRBV6-5|TRBJ2-2|.|.
CASSYETGINTGELFF
TGTGCCAGCAGTTACGAGACAGGCATTAACACCGGGGAGCTGTTTTTT
>TRBV20-1|TRBJ2-5|many|.
CSAPPLGRDPRFSQYF
TGCAGTGCTCCCCCGCTTGGTAGGGACCCCAGGTTTTCCCAGTACTTC
>TRBV5-6|TRBJ2-1|.|.
CASSLAGYEQFF
TGTGCCAGCAGCTTGGCGGGCTATGAGCAGTTCTTC
>TRBV18|TRBJ1-4|few|.
CASSPGSNEKLFF
TGTGCCAGCTCACCAGGGTCAAATGAAAAACTGTTTTTT
>TRBV29-1|TRBJ1-2|many|.
CSVLTQVPYGYTF
TGCAGCGTCCTCACTCAGGTTCCCTATGGCTACACCTTC
>TRBV18|TRBJ1-1|many|TRBD1
CASSPPDRVKAFF
TGTGCCAGCTCACCACCGGACAGGGTGAAAGCTTTCTTT
>TRBV28|TRBJ1-3|many|.
CASSRSSGNTIYF
TGTGCCAGCTCCCGGAGCTCTGGAAACACCATATATTTT
>TRBV6-2/TRBV6-3|TRBJ2-1|many|.
CASSYGFGPEQFF
TGTGCCAGCAGTTACGGATTCGGACCTGAGCAGTTCTTC
>TRBV20-1|TRBJ1-6|few|.
CSARDYQAFNSPLHF
TGCAGTGCTAGAGATTACCAGGCCTTCAATTCACCCCTCCACTTT
>TRBV5-8|TRBJ1-1|.|.
CASSLRGIAEAFF
TGTGCCAGCAGCTTGAGGGGTATCGCTGAAGCTTTCTTT
>TRBV5-1|TRBJ2-7|few|.
CASSATRAPYEQYF
TGCGCCAGCAGCGCCACTAGGGCCCCCTACGAGCAGTACTTC
>TRBV29-1|TRBJ1-2|few|.
CSAREGDGYTF
TGCAGCGCAAGAGAGGGGGATGGCTACACCTTC
>TRBV6-5|TRBJ2-7|many|.
CASSYRALYEQYF
TGTGCCAGCAGTTATAGAGCGCTCTACGAGCAGTACTTC
>TRBV14|TRBJ1-1|.|.
CASSQFQEWGLAEAFF
TGTGCCAGCAGCCAATTTCAGGAGTGGGGGCTCGCTGAAGCTTTCTTT
>TRBV4-1|TRBJ2-2|many|TRBD2
CASSQAIAGGSTGELFF
TGCGCCAGCAGCCAAGCAATAGCGGGGGGTTCAACCGGGGAGCTGTTTTTT
>TRBV5-4|TRBJ1-6|few|TRBD1
CASSPGQGNSPLHF
TGTGCCAGCAGCCCGGGACAGGGAAATTCACCCCTCCACTTT
>TRBV6-1|TRBJ2-3|few|.
CASSEMGSTDTQYF
TGTGCCAGCAGTGAAATGGGTAGCACAGATACGCAGTATTTT
>TRBV20-1|TRBJ2-7|.|.
CSARDTVARVIYEQYF
TGCAGTGCTAGAGATACCGTCGCCAGGGTGATCTACGAGCAGTACTTC
>TRBV6-2/TRBV6-3|TRBJ2-1|many|.
CASSPSTGPGNEQFF
TGTGCCAGCTCCCCCTCCACAGGTCCAGGCAATGAGCAGTTCTTC